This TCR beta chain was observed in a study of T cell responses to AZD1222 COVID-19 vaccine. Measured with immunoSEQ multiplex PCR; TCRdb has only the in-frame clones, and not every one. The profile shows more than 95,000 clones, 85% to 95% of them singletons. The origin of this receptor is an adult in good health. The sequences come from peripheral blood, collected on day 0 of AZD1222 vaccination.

CDR3: CASSSYYTEAFF. The CDR3 DNA sequence: TGTGCCAGCAGCTCATATTACACTGAAGCTTTCTTT. V and J are TRBV5-4 and TRBJ1-1; D is unresolved. The length of the CDR3 is 12 residues. V was pared by 3 bases and J by 3 bases, with 6 bases between. Germline lookup yields CDR1 SGHNT and CDR2 YYREEE (reference sequence).